The 13 T cell receptor beta chains listed next were all sequenced from one sample in a study of blood T cell repertoires in COVID-19. Assay used: immunoSEQ multiplex PCR; TCRdb lists only in-frame clones, some missing. The profile covers 250,000 to 350,000 clones, with roughly 89% appearing a single time and 0.85% to 0.95% taken by the ten largest. The material sequenced was peripheral blood. All receptors come from a woman between 35 and 50 years old who had recovered from COVID-19.

The CDR3 loop reads CASSLGEGGYTF. The CDR3 region has the DNA TGTGCCAGCAGCTTAGGGGAGGGAGGCTACACCTTC. The chain combines TRBV7-9 with TRBJ1-2; no reliable D call. Germline CDR1 and CDR2: SEHNR and FQNEAQ (reference sequence). V was trimmed by 1 base and J by 8 bases, leaving 8 bases between them. There are 12 residues in the CDR3.

The genes are TRBV5-1 and TRBJ2-5; no definite D call. The CDR3 consists of 15 residues. With 2 bases removed from V and 1 base from J, the gap between germline ends came to 12 bases. The germline CDR1 and CDR2 sequences are SGHRS and YFSETQ. The CDR3 region is CASSFMGWSQETQYF. The CDR3 region has the DNA TGCGCCAGCAGCTTCATGGGCTGGTCCCAAGAGACCCAGTACTTC.

V is TRBV24-1 and J is TRBJ2-1, with TRBD2 matching over 12 bases. Germline CDR1 and CDR2: KGHDR and SFDVKD. The CDR3 sequence is 17 residues long. V gave up 4 bases and J gave up 3 bases; unmatched junction bases: 6. CDR3 sequence: CATSDSRTSGVYNEQFF. The CDR3 DNA is TGTGCCACCAGTGACTCCCGGACTAGCGGGGTCTACAATGAGCAGTTCTTC.

The CDR3 is CASSQNYEQYF. The CDR3 DNA reads as TGTGCCAGCAGTCAAAACTACGAGCAGTACTTC. The chain couples TRBV6-5 to TRBJ2-7; D unclear. Germline values: CDR1 MNHEY, CDR2 SVGAGI. V was trimmed by 5 bases and J by 3 bases, leaving 5 bases between them. The CDR3 sequence is 11 residues long.

The rearrangement uses TRBV27 and TRBJ2-1; a weak D match, TRBD1 (5 bases). Germline assignment: CDR1 MNHEY and CDR2 SMNVEV (reference sequence). Trimming removed 5 bases at V and 10 bases at J, with 12 bases between. The CDR3 has 12 residues. The CDR3, as DNA: TGTGCCAGCAGTCGCAGGGTAGAGGAGCAGTTCTTC. Protein product: CASSRRVEEQFF.

This clone appeared once. The chain links TRBV19 to TRBJ2-7, with a possible D match to TRBD2 (6 bases). Germline V gene sequence: CDR1 LNHDA, CDR2 SQIVND (reference sequence). This CDR3 spans 13 amino acids. With 6 bases removed from V and 2 bases from J, the gap between germline ends came to 11 bases. CDR3: CASRGGIAYEQYF. CDR3 nucleotide sequence: TGTGCCAGTAGAGGAGGGATCGCCTACGAGCAGTACTTC.

This clone has only one observation. The chain recombines TRBV27 with TRBJ2-7, with 8 bases matching TRBD2. Germline V gene data show CDR1 as MNHEY and CDR2 as SMNVEV (reference sequence). The CDR3 sequence is 14 residues long. The DNA of the CDR3 is TGTGCGACTTCAACCGGGGGGGGCCGGAACGAGCAGTACTTC. This translates into CATSTGGGRNEQYF.

The chain uses TRBV7-2 and TRBJ1-1; possible D gene TRBD1, 5 bases. The CDR3 consists of 13 residues. Trimming shortened V by 5 bases and J by 5 bases, and 12 bases separated the two germline ends. Germline V gene lookup returns CDR1 SGHTA and CDR2 FQGNSA. CDR3 nucleotide sequence: TGTGCCAGCAGCACCTCCAGGGAAACTGAAGCTTTCTTT. Encoded protein: CASSTSRETEAFF.

The chain carries TRBV3-1 (or the pseudogene TRBV3-2) and TRBJ1-3; the match to TRBD1 covers 8 bases. CDR3 length equals 18 residues. Germline CDR1 reads LGHDT; CDR2 reads YNNKEL (reference sequence). Trimming at V came to 3 bases and at J to 1 base, leaving 11 bases not matched to a gene. CDR3 DNA sequence: TGTGCCAGCAGCCACATTGACAGGGGTCTTGGTTCTGGAAACACCATATATTTT. Translating it yields CASSHIDRGLGSGNTIYF.

This clone has only a few counts. This sample includes further DNA sequences coding for the same CDR3. This chain joins TRBV5-1 and TRBJ2-3; 16 nucleotides match TRBD2. The CDR3 extends over 17 amino acids. The V gene end was trimmed by 4 bases and the J gene end by 1 base; junction bases not matched to a gene: 3. Looked up from germline, CDR1 is SGHRS and CDR2 is YFSETQ. The CDR3 here is CASSPGLAGGGTDTQYF. DNA for the CDR3: TGCGCCAGCAGCCCGGGACTAGCGGGAGGGGGCACAGATACGCAGTATTTT.

The rearrangement joins TRBV7-2 to TRBJ1-1; the D gene is possibly TRBD1 (5 bases). The CDR3 spans 15 residues. Trimming removed 4 bases at V and 2 bases at J, with 14 bases between. Germline CDR1 is SGHTA and CDR2 is FQGNSA. The CDR3 is CASSSNAGRNTEAFF. In DNA, the CDR3 is TGTGCCAGCAGCTCGAATGCGGGGCGAAACACTGAAGCTTTCTTT.

The chain carries TRBV7-9 and TRBJ2-1; D is undetermined. V was clipped by 1 base and J by 7 bases, with 11 bases between them. The CDR3 length is 14 residues. CDR1 and CDR2 from the germline V gene are SEHNR and FQNEAQ (reference sequence). The CDR3 region is CASSLERYPNEQFF. In DNA, the CDR3 is TGTGCCAGCAGCTTAGAACGCTACCCGAATGAGCAGTTCTTC.

The CDR3 DNA reads TGTGCCAGCAGCCAGGGGCTTCAGGTATTCGCGAGCTCCTACGAGCAGTACTTC. This codes for CASSQGLQVFASSYEQYF. The chain carries TRBV4-2 and TRBJ2-7, with D perhaps TRBD1 (5 bases). Germline assignment: CDR1 LGHNA and CDR2 YNFKEQ. The CDR3 runs 18 residues. With 3 bases removed from V and 0 bases from J, the gap between germline ends came to 21 bases.